Presented here are 22 T cell receptor beta chains from one specimen sequenced in a study of early T cells in non-severe SARS-CoV-2 infection. Using its own MiXCR run on the 5' RACE reads, TCRdb lists one record per CDR3 protein. Among some 97,000 distinct CDR3 sequences, approximately 11% were seen once, and the ten largest hold 4.7%. The sequenced sample was whole blood, obtained at baseline. Receptor source: an adult who was a healthcare worker with PCR-confirmed SARS-CoV-2 infection or an uninfected control (not recorded which).

This chain joins TRBV12-3 or TRBV12-4 and TRBJ2-7, with 11 bases that match TRBD2. Trimming at V came to 6 bases and at J to 2 bases, leaving 3 bases not matched to a gene. This CDR3 spans 14 amino acids. CDR3 DNA sequence: TGTGCCAGCAGACAGACTAGCGGGACCTACGAGCAGTACTTC. This encodes CASRQTSGTYEQYF.

Many counts were recorded for this clonotype. V is TRBV5-6 and J is TRBJ2-3; D unresolved. CDR3 length: 11 amino acids. V lost 5 bases, J lost 7 bases, and 8 bases lay in between. Germline assignment: CDR1 SGHDT and CDR2 YYEEEE. Here the CDR3 reads CASSLTHTQYF. CDR3 in DNA: TGTGCCAGCAGTCTGACACATACGCAGTATTTT.

This clonotype was detected a few times. The V call is TRBV3-1, the J call TRBJ1-4; the D is unclear. V lost 2 bases and J lost 0, with 10 bases in between. The CDR3 totals 16 residues. Germline-derived CDR1 and CDR2 are LGHDT and YNNKEL (reference sequence). CDR3 DNA sequence: TGTGCCAGCAGCCAAAGGTTGATCGCAACTAATGAAAAACTGTTTTTT. It codes for CASSQRLIATNEKLFF.

There are many counts of this clonotype. This chain joins TRBV7-9 and TRBJ2-5, with 8 bases matching TRBD1. Germline V gene data show CDR1 as SEHNR and CDR2 as FQNEAQ (reference sequence). After removal of 5 bases from V and 4 bases from J, the junction contained 3 bases not matched to a gene. The CDR3 covers 13 residues. The CDR3 here is CASSPRGPETQYF. The CDR3 nucleotides are TGTGCCAGCAGCCCCAGGGGGCCAGAGACCCAGTACTTC.

This sequence joins TRBV12-3 or TRBV12-4 and TRBJ2-1; no reliable D call. V was clipped by 8 bases and J by 4 bases, with 15 bases between them. The CDR3 runs 14 residues. In DNA, the CDR3 is TGTGCCAGCGGAGCAAGGACGTCTTACAATGAGCAGTTCTTC. Translating gives CASGARTSYNEQFF.

This clonotype was seen only a few times. The chain combines TRBV2 with TRBJ1-6; TRBD1 agrees at 7 bases. Germline V gives CDR1 SNHLY, CDR2 FYNNEI. This CDR3 spans 15 amino acids. Losses at the gene ends were 4 bases for V and 7 bases for J; bases not matched to a gene: 7. The CDR3 region has the DNA TGTGCCAGCAGTGGTATGGGACAGTGGAATTCACCCCTCCACTTT. This codes for CASSGMGQWNSPLHF.

This clonotype was observed once. The chain carries TRBV11-2 and TRBJ2-3; 12 positions match TRBD2. Unmatched junction bases numbered 3, after V lost 5 bases and J lost 6 bases. The CDR3 length is 14 residues. CDR1 and CDR2 (germline): SGHAT, FQNNGV. The CDR3 loop reads CASSLAGGRDTQYF. The CDR3 coding sequence is TGTGCCAGCAGCCTAGCGGGGGGGCGGGATACGCAGTATTTT.

This clonotype turned up a few times. This CDR3 is CASSLTGGDDTQYF. In DNA form, the CDR3 reads TGTGCCAGCAGCTTAACGGGAGGTGACGATACGCAGTATTTT. The chain employs TRBV7-9 and TRBJ2-3; 7 bases are shared with TRBD2. This CDR3 is 14 amino acids long. Germline-derived CDR1 and CDR2 are SEHNR and FQNEAQ (reference sequence). The junction had 5 bases not matched to a gene; V was cut back by 2 bases and J by 6 bases.

This clonotype showed up many times. This sequence joins TRBV7-6 and TRBJ2-6; 8 nucleotides line up with TRBD1. J gave up 2 bases and V 5 bases, and 2 bases lay outside the gene matches. Germline V gene data show CDR1 as SGHVS and CDR2 as FNYEAQ. The CDR3 sequence is 15 residues long. The CDR3 protein is CASSMGQAGANVLTF. In DNA, the CDR3 is TGTGCCAGCAGCATGGGACAGGCTGGGGCCAACGTCCTGACTTTC.

This clonotype appeared many times. This rearrangement joins TRBV5-6 to TRBJ2-2, with 8 bases that match TRBD2. J lost 1 base, V lost 0 bases, and 2 bases had no gene match. Germline CDR1 is SGHDT and CDR2 is YYEEEE. The CDR3 is 16 residues long. The DNA for the CDR3 is TGTGCCAGCAGCTTGGCCCTAGCGGGGAACACCGGGGAGCTGTTTTTT. Its translation: CASSLALAGNTGELFF.

This clonotype has a count of ten or more. The CDR3 protein is CSARSRGLGDYGYTF. CDR3 in DNA: TGCAGTGCTAGGTCCAGGGGGCTCGGAGACTATGGCTACACCTTC. This chain joins TRBV20-1 and TRBJ1-2; 8 positions match TRBD1. The CDR3 sequence is 15 residues long. Unmatched junction bases numbered 9, after V lost 3 bases and J lost 3 bases. Germline V CDR1 and CDR2: DFQATT, SNEGSKA (reference sequence).

The J gene is TRBJ2-7, the V gene TRBV20-1, with 9 bases identical to TRBD2. The V segment lost 6 bases and the J segment 6 bases; nucleotides outside the gene matches: 9. Germline assignment: CDR1 DFQATT and CDR2 SNEGSKA (reference sequence). The CDR3 consists of 13 residues. The CDR3 region has the DNA TGCAGTGCCACGGGACTAGCTTCTCGCGAGCAGTACTTC. The encoded protein is CSATGLASREQYF.

The J gene is TRBJ1-5, the V gene TRBV5-6; D not certain. CDR1 is SGHDT, CDR2 YYEEEE, per germline. The V end lost 4 bases, the J end lost 1 base, and 15 bases lay between the germline ends. CDR3 length: 16 amino acids. The CDR3 sequence: CASSPGPGPSNQPQHF. CDR3 nucleotides: TGTGCCAGCAGCCCAGGACCCGGGCCAAGCAATCAGCCCCAGCATTTT.

This chain's CDR3 is CASSRTGPNEAFF. CDR3 DNA: TGTGCCAGCAGCCGGACAGGGCCTAATGAAGCTTTCTTT. This chain joins TRBV12-3 or TRBV12-4 and TRBJ1-1, with TRBD1 matching 8 bases. This CDR3 spans 13 amino acids. The V gene end was trimmed by 6 bases and the J gene end by 7 bases; junction bases not matched to a gene: 7.

This clonotype was seen many times. In nucleotides, the CDR3 is TGTGCCAGCAGTTACAGCACTAACTATGGCTACACCTTC. As protein: CASSYSTNYGYTF. J is TRBJ1-2 and V is TRBV6-6; no clear D gene. V was cut by 2 bases and J by 0 bases, with 4 bases left in between. CDR1 is MNHNY and CDR2 is SVGAGI in the germline V gene (reference sequence). The CDR3 is 13 residues long.

This clonotype was seen ten or more times. This chain joins TRBV10-3 and TRBJ2-3; possible D gene TRBD1, 5 bases. The CDR3 contains 14 residues. CDR1 is ENHRY and CDR2 is SYGVKD in the germline V gene. Trimming took 4 bases from V and 5 from J, leaving 13 bases between them. This CDR3 is CAISGTQEGDTQYF. CDR3 coding DNA: TGTGCCATCAGTGGGACACAGGAAGGAGATACGCAGTATTTT.

This sequence joins TRBV12-3 or TRBV12-4 and TRBJ2-7; D might be TRBD2 (7 bases). Trimming left V 6 bases short and J 3 bases short, with 15 bases between. This CDR3 spans 14 amino acids. CDR3 protein: CASRRNRGGYEQYF. For the CDR3, the DNA is TGTGCCAGCAGAAGAAATAGGGGGGGCTACGAGCAGTACTTC.

The sample holds a few counts of this clonotype. This chain links TRBV6-5 with TRBJ1-2; D might be TRBD1 (5 bases). V was pared by 2 bases and J by 2 bases, with 12 bases between. From germline, CDR1 is MNHEY and CDR2 SVGAGI. The CDR3 has 15 residues. Here the CDR3 DNA reads TGTGCCAGCAGTTACACCGGGACTTTGAACTATGGCTACACCTTC. Residues: CASSYTGTLNYGYTF.

The CDR3 sequence: CSVNRGRNTEAFF. DNA of the CDR3: TGCAGCGTGAACAGGGGTCGGAACACTGAAGCTTTCTTT. The chain combines TRBV29-1 with TRBJ1-1; the match to TRBD1 covers 7 bases. CDR3 length: 13 residues. Trimming removed 6 bases from V and 1 base from J; junction bases left unmatched: 5. Germline V gives CDR1 SQVTM, CDR2 ANQGSEA.

This clonotype has more than one count but fewer than ten. The V call is TRBV5-8, the J call TRBJ1-6, with a tentative D call TRBD1 (6 bases). The length of the CDR3 is 13 residues. Germline lookup yields CDR1 SGHTS and CDR2 YDEGEE. Trimming shortened V by 4 bases and J by 10 bases, and 12 bases separated the two germline ends. The CDR3 region is CASSLGQRSPLHF. CDR3 in DNA: TGTGCCAGCAGCCTCGGACAGAGATCACCCCTCCACTTT.

This sequence joins TRBV11-2 and TRBJ2-2; 7 nucleotides agree with TRBD1. CDR3 length: 13 residues. J gave up 8 bases and V 3 bases, and 3 bases lay outside the gene matches. Germline lookup yields CDR1 SGHAT and CDR2 FQNNGV. DNA for the CDR3: TGTGCCAGCAGCTTCACGGACAGGGGGGAGCTGTTTTTT. It encodes CASSFTDRGELFF.

This clonotype was observed many times. The chain links TRBV6-2 or TRBV6-3 to TRBJ2-2; D is uncertain. V lost 5 bases and J lost 7, with 14 bases in between. Germline V gene lookup returns CDR1 MNHEY and CDR2 SVGEGT. CDR3 length: 14 residues. The CDR3: CASSTGYLGGELFF. The CDR3 DNA sequence: TGTGCCAGCAGTACCGGATATCTCGGCGGGGAGCTGTTTTTT.